This is a list of T cell receptor beta chains from one sample in a study of early T cells in non-severe SARS-CoV-2 infection. TCRdb fed the 5' RACE reads into MiXCR, producing one record per CDR3 protein. This sample has around 58,000 distinct CDR3 sequences; 15% occur once, and the top ten carry 9% to 10%. The sample was whole blood, taken at baseline. The receptors shown here come from an adult who was a healthcare worker with PCR-confirmed SARS-CoV-2 infection or an uninfected control (not recorded which). The CDR3 runs from the conserved cysteine through the conserved F or W. Each record gives: J gene, V gene, D gene, clone size, CDR3 DNA, CDR3 protein. A D gene is named only where the DNA matches it firmly. Clone size is not always given. Where it is, it says once, few, many or a class for expanded clones.

>TRBJ2-7|TRBV20-1|TRBD1|many
TGCAGTGCCTCCGACAGGGGCTTCTACGAGCAGTACTTC
CSASDRGFYEQYF
>TRBJ2-2|TRBV5-1|.|.
TGCGCCAGCAGCTTGGTTCTGGGAGCCCCCGACACCGGGGAGCTGTTTTTT
CASSLVLGAPDTGELFF
>TRBJ2-7|TRBV18|.|.
TGTGCCAGCTCTCCGCCGGGGGCTGACTACGAGCAGTACTTC
CASSPPGADYEQYF
>TRBJ2-3|TRBV10-3|TRBD1|.
TGTGCCATCAGCCTACGGGACAGCTACACAGATACGCAGTATTTT
CAISLRDSYTDTQYF
>TRBJ2-7|TRBV29-1|.|few
TGCAGCGCCGGGACTGCCACCTACGAGCAGTACTTC
CSAGTATYEQYF
>TRBJ2-3|TRBV20-1|.|.
TGCAGTGCTAGGCAAGGGGCGCCTTTGGCGGGGGCCCCGGGAGATACGCAGTATTTT
CSARQGAPLAGAPGDTQYF
>TRBJ2-4|TRBV11-2|TRBD1|few
TGTGCCAGCAGCCGATCCCTAGGGGGGACAGGGGCGGATGGGGCCAAAAACATTCAGTACTTC
CASSRSLGGTGADGAKNIQYF
>TRBJ2-5|TRBV7-2|.|.
TGTGCCAGCAGCTTTTCCGGGCTAGTGGAGACCCAGTACTTC
CASSFSGLVETQYF
>TRBJ2-5|TRBV14|TRBD2|.
TGTGCCAGCAGCCCCCATCGGACTAGCGAACAAGAGACCCAGTACTTC
CASSPHRTSEQETQYF
>TRBJ2-3|TRBV27|TRBD2|.
TGTGCCAGCCGCCCGGGACTAGCGGTCGATACGCAGTATTTT
CASRPGLAVDTQYF
>TRBJ1-6|TRBV2|.|.
TGTGCCAGCATGCCAGGGGTTAATTCACCCCTCCACTTT
CASMPGVNSPLHF
>TRBJ1-2|TRBV28|.|few
TGTGCCAGCAGATTGGTAAACTATGGCTACACCTTC
CASRLVNYGYTF
>TRBJ2-7|TRBV6-1|.|many
TGTGCCAGCAGTGGATGGCGGGACTTGAAAAACTACGAGCAGTACTTC
CASSGWRDLKNYEQYF
>TRBJ1-1|TRBV3-1|.|.
TGTGCCAGCAGAAGCTTGAACACTGAAGCTTTCTTT
CASRSLNTEAFF
>TRBJ2-3|TRBV19|.|.
TGTGCCAGTACCCCCGGAGGCAGGGGAGATACGCAGTATTTT
CASTPGGRGDTQYF
>TRBJ2-7|TRBV2|.|.
TGTGCCAGCAGCGCAGCTCGGACTGGCGAGCAGTACTTC
CASSAARTGEQYF